The 17 T cell receptor beta chains in this list originate from one sample, sequenced in a study of Tregs in tolerant kidney transplant recipients. TCRdb's copy holds only in-frame clones and misses some; the assay was immunoSEQ multiplex PCR. The sample has 90,000 or so clones, roughly nine tenths seen once; the top ten hold 4.7%. Specimen: CD8+ T cells from blood. The receptor set was obtained from a human donor in good health.

V usage is TRBV7-9 and J usage is TRBJ1-4; D remains ambiguous. The length of the CDR3 is 14 residues. CDR1 and CDR2 (germline): SEHNR, FQNEAQ (reference sequence). Trimming took 4 bases from V and 2 from J, leaving 8 bases between them. The DNA for the CDR3 is TGTGCCAGCAGCTCAACGGATACTAATGAAAAACTGTTTTTT. Protein sequence: CASSSTDTNEKLFF.

This chain joins TRBV11-3 and TRBJ2-7; 8 bases fit TRBD1. The germline CDR1 and CDR2 sequences are SGHNT and YENEEA. The CDR3 consists of 13 residues. Trimming at V came to 5 bases and at J to 6 bases, leaving 6 bases not matched to a gene. The CDR3 reads CASSTQGQAEQYF. The DNA of the CDR3 is TGTGCCAGCAGCACCCAGGGACAGGCCGAGCAGTACTTC. The entire variable domain, with the rest obtained from reference TRBV11-3 and TRBJ2-7, is as follows: EAGVVQSPRYKIIEKKQPVAFWCNPISGHNTLYWYLQNLGQGPELLIRYENEEAVDDSQLPKDRFSAERLKGVDSTLKIQPAELGDSAVYLCASSTQGQAEQYFGPGTRLTVT.

This clone was recorded only once. The V call is TRBV6-1, the J call TRBJ1-2; D is unclear. CDR1 and CDR2 (germline): MNHNS, SASEGT. The V end lost 6 bases, the J end lost 7 bases, and 15 bases lay between the germline ends. CDR3 length equals 13 residues. The CDR3 reads CASSPGGIRGYTF. As DNA, the CDR3 is TGTGCCAGCAGCCCGGGAGGGATCCGTGGCTACACCTTC.

The J gene is TRBJ2-7, the V gene TRBV7-9; 9 bases agree with TRBD1. Germline-derived CDR1 and CDR2 are SEHNR and FQNEAQ (reference sequence). The CDR3 is made up of 15 amino acids. V dropped 5 bases and J dropped 5; count of bases not matched to a gene: 10. CDR3 in DNA: TGTGCCAGCAGCCCCCGGGACAGGGTCCCTAACGAGCAGTACTTC. Translated, it gives CASSPRDRVPNEQYF.

J is TRBJ2-1 and V is TRBV13; TRBD2 matches 12 bases. The V and J ends lost 4 bases and 5 bases, in that order; junction bases with no gene match: 6. CDR1 is PRHDT, CDR2 FYEKMQ, per germline (reference sequence). This CDR3 is built from 16 residues. CDR3 protein: CASSYGLAGRDNEQFF. In nucleotides, the CDR3 is TGTGCCAGCAGCTACGGACTAGCGGGACGCGACAATGAGCAGTTCTTC.

This chain uses TRBV29-1 with TRBJ1-2; possibly TRBD1 for D (6 bases). The CDR3 contains 13 residues. V gave up 4 bases and J gave up 8 bases, with 17 bases separating them. CDR1 and CDR2 from the germline V gene are SQVTM and ANQGSEA. The CDR3 protein is CSVGGAGVYGYTF. For the CDR3, the DNA is TGCAGCGTTGGGGGGGCAGGGGTGTACGGCTACACCTTC. Using reference TRBV29-1 and TRBJ1-2 for the parts outside the CDR3, the full variable domain is SAVISQKPSRDICQRGTSLTIQCQVDSQVTMMFWYRQQPGQSLTLIATANQGSEATYESGFVIDKFPISRPNLTFSTLTVSNMSPEDSSIYLCSVGGAGVYGYTFGSGTRLTVV.

The chain couples TRBV6-1 to TRBJ2-5; the match to TRBD1 covers 9 bases. V trimming: 1 base; J trimming: 5 bases; junction bases outside the gene matches: 5. The germline gives CDR1 MNHNS, CDR2 SASEGT. This CDR3 contains 15 residues. For the CDR3, the DNA is TGTGCCAGCAGTGAAGTGGGACAGGGACGGGAGACCCAGTACTTC. Protein sequence: CASSEVGQGRETQYF.

The chain links TRBV4-1 to TRBJ2-1; possibly TRBD1 for D (5 bases). V lost 5 bases to trimming and J lost 4 bases, with 12 bases between them. The germline gives CDR1 MGHRA, CDR2 YSYEKL. This CDR3 spans 14 amino acids. The CDR3 DNA sequence: TGCGCCAGCAGCACTCTAACAGGATACAATGAGCAGTTCTTC. This gives the protein CASSTLTGYNEQFF.

The chain has TRBV5-4 and TRBJ2-3; TRBD2 is a possible D gene (5 bases). CDR1 is SGHNT and CDR2 is YYREEE in the germline V gene (reference sequence). CDR3 length: 16 amino acids. V gave up 0 bases and J gave up 3 bases, with 14 bases separating them. The CDR3 loop reads CASSLATRPPTDTQYF. The CDR3 DNA follows: TGTGCCAGCAGCTTGGCAACTAGACCGCCTACAGATACGCAGTATTTT.

The chain uses TRBV7-9 and TRBJ2-5, with 8 bases lining up with TRBD2. The CDR3 sequence is 15 residues long. In germline, CDR1 is SEHNR, CDR2 FQNEAQ (reference sequence). V gave up 1 base and J gave up 2 bases; unmatched junction bases: 3. The CDR3 coding sequence is TGTGCCAGCAGCTTAGTACTAGCGGCACAAGAGACCCAGTACTTC. Protein: CASSLVLAAQETQYF. Drawing the rest from reference TRBV7-9 and TRBJ2-5, the complete variable domain is DTGVSQNPRHKITKRGQNVTFRCDPISEHNRLYWYRQTLGQGPEFLTYFQNEAQLEKSRLLSDRFSAERPKGSFSTLEIQRTEQGDSAMYLCASSLVLAAQETQYFGPGTRLLVL.

This rearrangement joins TRBV2 to TRBJ1-5; D is possibly TRBD1 (6 bases). The germline gives CDR1 SNHLY, CDR2 FYNNEI. The CDR3 totals 15 residues. Trimming left V 4 bases short and J 0 bases short, with 10 bases between. Here the CDR3 DNA reads TGTGCCAGCAGTGTGGGGGCCTATAGCAATCAGCCCCAGCATTTT. Translating it yields CASSVGAYSNQPQHF.

The V and J genes are TRBV5-6 and TRBJ2-7; 9 nucleotides line up with TRBD2. Germline-derived CDR1 and CDR2 are SGHDT and YYEEEE. This CDR3 region has 14 residues. V dropped 2 bases and J dropped 1; count of bases not matched to a gene: 1. CDR3 DNA sequence: TGTGCCAGCAGCTTAAGCGGGAGGTCCTACGAGCAGTACTTC. Translated, it gives CASSLSGRSYEQYF.

The chain employs TRBV7-3 and TRBJ2-1; D perhaps matches TRBD2 (6 bases). Germline CDR1 and CDR2: SGHTA and FQGTGA. The CDR3 contains 16 residues. Trimming stripped 2 bases from V and 0 bases from J, with 11 bases between. Written as DNA, the CDR3 is TGTGCCAGCAGCTTACTAGCGCCGACCTCCTACAATGAGCAGTTCTTC. Translation gives CASSLLAPTSYNEQFF.

The CDR3 loop reads CASSVGVEYEQYF. DNA of the CDR3: TGTGCCAGCAGCGTAGGAGTAGAATACGAGCAGTACTTC. The rearrangement joins TRBV9 to TRBJ2-7; D remains unclear. Germline-derived CDR1 and CDR2 are SGDLS and YYNGEE. The V end lost 0 bases, the J end lost 4 bases, and 8 bases lay between the germline ends. This CDR3 comprises 13 residues.

This chain links TRBV4-1 with TRBJ2-7; no definite D call. V was trimmed by 0 bases and J by 0 bases, leaving 15 bases between them. CDR1 MGHRA and CDR2 YSYEKL come from the germline V gene. The CDR3 length is 17 residues. The CDR3 DNA reads TGCGCCAGCAGCCAAGATCGTGGTCAGGTGAACTCCTACGAGCAGTACTTC. As protein: CASSQDRGQVNSYEQYF.

The chain employs TRBV4-1 and TRBJ1-6; D is ambiguous. This CDR3 has 14 residues. Trimming removed 1 base from V and 13 bases from J, with 14 bases in between. CDR1 and CDR2 (germline): MGHRA, YSYEKL. CDR3: CASSQGLWEDPLHF. The DNA for the CDR3 is TGCGCCAGCAGCCAAGGTTTATGGGAGGATCCCCTCCACTTT.

The CDR3 bases are TGTGCCAGCAGCCGACTACGGACTAGCGGGAGAATCCCCGGGGAGCTGTTTTTT. Amino acid sequence: CASSRLRTSGRIPGELFF. This chain connects TRBV7-6 to TRBJ2-2, with 13 bases aligning to TRBD2. The CDR3 contains 18 residues. Germline V gene lookup returns CDR1 SGHVS and CDR2 FNYEAQ. Germline trimming cut 5 bases from V and 6 bases from J; bases unmatched to any gene: 12.